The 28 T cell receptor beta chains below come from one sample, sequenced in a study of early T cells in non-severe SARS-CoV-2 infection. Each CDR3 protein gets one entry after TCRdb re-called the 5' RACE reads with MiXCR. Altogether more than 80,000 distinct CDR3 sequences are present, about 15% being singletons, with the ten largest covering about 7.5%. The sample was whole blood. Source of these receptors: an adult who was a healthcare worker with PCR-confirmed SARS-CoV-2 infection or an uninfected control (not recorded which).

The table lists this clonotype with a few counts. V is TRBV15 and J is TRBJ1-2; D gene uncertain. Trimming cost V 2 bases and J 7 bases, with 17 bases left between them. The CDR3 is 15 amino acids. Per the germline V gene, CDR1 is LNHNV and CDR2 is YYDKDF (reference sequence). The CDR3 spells CATSRPSGGLSGYTF. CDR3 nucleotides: TGTGCCACCAGCAGACCCAGTGGAGGTCTGTCTGGCTACACCTTC.

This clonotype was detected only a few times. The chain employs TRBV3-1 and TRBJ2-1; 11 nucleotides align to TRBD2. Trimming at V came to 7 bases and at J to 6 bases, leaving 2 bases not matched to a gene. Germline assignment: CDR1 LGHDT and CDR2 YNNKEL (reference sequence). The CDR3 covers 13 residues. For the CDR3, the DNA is TGTGCCAGCAAGACTAGCGGGACCAATGAGCAGTTCTTC. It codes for CASKTSGTNEQFF.

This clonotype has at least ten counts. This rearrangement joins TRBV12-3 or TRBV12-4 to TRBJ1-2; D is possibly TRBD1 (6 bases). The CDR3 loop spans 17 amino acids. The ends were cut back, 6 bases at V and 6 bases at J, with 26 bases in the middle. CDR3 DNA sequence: TGTGCCAGCAGCCCCATCAAGTGGGGGGCAGGGAGGGATGGCTACACCTTC. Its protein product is CASSPIKWGAGRDGYTF.

As DNA, the CDR3 is TGCAGTGCTAGTTTATCGCCACGGCAGTTCTTC. Translation gives CSASLSPRQFF. The chain couples TRBV20-1 to TRBJ2-1; D gene uncertain. CDR1 DFQATT and CDR2 SNEGSKA come from the germline V gene (reference sequence). The CDR3 extends over 11 amino acids. V was cut by 3 bases and J by 12 bases, with 12 bases left in between.

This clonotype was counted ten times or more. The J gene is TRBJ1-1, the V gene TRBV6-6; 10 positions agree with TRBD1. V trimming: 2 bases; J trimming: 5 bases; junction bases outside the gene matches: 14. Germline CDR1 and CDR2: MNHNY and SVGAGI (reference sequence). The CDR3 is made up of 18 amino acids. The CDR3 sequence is CASSYLRQGANDGTEAFF. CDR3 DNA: TGTGCCAGCAGTTACCTGCGACAGGGGGCTAATGACGGGACTGAAGCTTTCTTT.

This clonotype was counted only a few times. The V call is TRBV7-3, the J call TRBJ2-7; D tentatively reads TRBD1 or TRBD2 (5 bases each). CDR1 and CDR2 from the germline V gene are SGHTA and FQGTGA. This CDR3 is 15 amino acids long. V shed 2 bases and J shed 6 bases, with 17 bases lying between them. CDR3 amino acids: CASSLSLGPPSEQYF. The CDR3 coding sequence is TGTGCCAGCAGCTTATCATTGGGACCCCCTAGCGAGCAGTACTTC.

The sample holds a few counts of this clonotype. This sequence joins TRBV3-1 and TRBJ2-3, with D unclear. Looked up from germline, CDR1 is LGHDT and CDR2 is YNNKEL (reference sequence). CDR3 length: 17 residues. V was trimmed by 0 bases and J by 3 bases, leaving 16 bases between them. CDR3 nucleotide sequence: TGTGCCAGCAGCCAAGAAGGTCTACCCCTTGCTACAGATACGCAGTATTTT. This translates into CASSQEGLPLATDTQYF.

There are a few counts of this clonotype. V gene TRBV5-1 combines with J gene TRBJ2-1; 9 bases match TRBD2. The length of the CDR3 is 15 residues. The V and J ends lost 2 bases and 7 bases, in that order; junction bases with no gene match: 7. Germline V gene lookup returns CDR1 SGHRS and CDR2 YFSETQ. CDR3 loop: CASSFGVSGGNEQFF. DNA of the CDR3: TGCGCCAGCAGCTTTGGAGTCAGCGGGGGGAATGAGCAGTTCTTC.

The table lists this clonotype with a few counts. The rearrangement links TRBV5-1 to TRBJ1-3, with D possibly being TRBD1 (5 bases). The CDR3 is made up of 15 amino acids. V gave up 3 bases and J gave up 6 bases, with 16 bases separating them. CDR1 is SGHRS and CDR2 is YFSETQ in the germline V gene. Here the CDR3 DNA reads TGCGCCAGCAGCTCCGGGACGGCGCCTGAAAACACCATATATTTT. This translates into CASSSGTAPENTIYF.

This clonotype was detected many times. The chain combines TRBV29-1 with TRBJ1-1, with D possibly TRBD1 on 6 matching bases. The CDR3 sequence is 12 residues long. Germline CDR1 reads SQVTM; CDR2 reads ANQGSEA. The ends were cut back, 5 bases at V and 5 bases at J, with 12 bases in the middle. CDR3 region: CSVPQGGTEAFF. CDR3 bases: TGCAGCGTTCCACAGGGAGGAACTGAAGCTTTCTTT.

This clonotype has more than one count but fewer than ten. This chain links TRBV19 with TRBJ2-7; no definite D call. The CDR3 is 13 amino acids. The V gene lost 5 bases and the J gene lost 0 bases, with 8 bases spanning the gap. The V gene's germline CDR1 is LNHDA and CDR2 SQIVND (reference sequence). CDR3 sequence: CASSVGISYEQYF. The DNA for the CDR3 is TGTGCCAGTAGTGTGGGAATCTCCTACGAGCAGTACTTC. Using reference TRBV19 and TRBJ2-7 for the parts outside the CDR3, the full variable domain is DGGITQSPKYLFRKEGQNVTLSCEQNLNHDAMYWYRQDPGQGLRLIYYSQIVNDFQKGDIAEGYSVSREKKESFPLTVTSAQKNPTAFYLCASSVGISYEQYFGPGTRLTVT.

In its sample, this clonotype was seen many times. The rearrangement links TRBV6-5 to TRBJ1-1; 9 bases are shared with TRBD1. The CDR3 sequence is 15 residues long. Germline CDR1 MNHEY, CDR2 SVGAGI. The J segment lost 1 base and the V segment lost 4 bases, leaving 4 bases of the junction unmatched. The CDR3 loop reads CASSSPGQGNTEAFF. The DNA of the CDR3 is TGTGCCAGCAGTTCACCGGGACAGGGGAACACTGAAGCTTTCTTT.

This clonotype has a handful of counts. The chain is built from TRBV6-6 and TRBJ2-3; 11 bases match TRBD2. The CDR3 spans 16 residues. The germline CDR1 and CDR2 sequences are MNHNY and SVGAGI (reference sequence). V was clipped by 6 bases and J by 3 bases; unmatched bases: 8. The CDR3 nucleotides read TGTGCCAGCAGCTACCCCACTAGCGGGAGAACAGATACGCAGTATTTT. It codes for CASSYPTSGRTDTQYF.

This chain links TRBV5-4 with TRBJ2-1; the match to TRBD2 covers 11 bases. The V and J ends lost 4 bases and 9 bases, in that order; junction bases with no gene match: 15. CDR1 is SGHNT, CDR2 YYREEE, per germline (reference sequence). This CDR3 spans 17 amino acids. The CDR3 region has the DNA TGTGCCAGCAGCCCCCCGTTGGGCCTAGCGGGAGGAAGTGAGCAGTTCTTC. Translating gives CASSPPLGLAGGSEQFF.

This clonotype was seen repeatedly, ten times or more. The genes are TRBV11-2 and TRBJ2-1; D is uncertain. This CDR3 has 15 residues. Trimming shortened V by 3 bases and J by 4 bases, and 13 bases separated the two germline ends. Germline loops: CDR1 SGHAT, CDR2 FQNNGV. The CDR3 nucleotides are TGTGCCAGCAGCTTCAGGACCCCCCCTTACAATGAGCAGTTCTTC. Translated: CASSFRTPPYNEQFF.

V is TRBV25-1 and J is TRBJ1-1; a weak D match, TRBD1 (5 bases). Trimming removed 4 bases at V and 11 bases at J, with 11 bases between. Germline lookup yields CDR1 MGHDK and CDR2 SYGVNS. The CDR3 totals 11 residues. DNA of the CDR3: TGTGCCAGCAGTGCAGGGATCGGTGCTTTCTTT. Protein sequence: CASSAGIGAFF.

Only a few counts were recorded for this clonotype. The CDR3 loop reads CASSLSPGQGSSYNSPLHF. CDR3 nucleotide sequence: TGTGCCAGCAGTTTATCACCGGGACAGGGGAGCTCCTATAATTCACCCCTCCACTTT. The rearrangement uses TRBV27 and TRBJ1-6; 10 bases are shared with TRBD1. Germline assignment: CDR1 MNHEY and CDR2 SMNVEV (reference sequence). This CDR3 is built from 19 residues. The junction had 5 bases not matched to a gene; V was cut back by 0 bases and J by 0 bases.

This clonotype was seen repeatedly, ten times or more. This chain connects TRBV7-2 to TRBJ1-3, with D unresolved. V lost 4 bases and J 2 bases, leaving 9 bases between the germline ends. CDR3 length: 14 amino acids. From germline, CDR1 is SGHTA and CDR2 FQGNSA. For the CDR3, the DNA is TGTGCCAGCAGCTCCCTCCCTACTGGAAACACCATATATTTT. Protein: CASSSLPTGNTIYF.

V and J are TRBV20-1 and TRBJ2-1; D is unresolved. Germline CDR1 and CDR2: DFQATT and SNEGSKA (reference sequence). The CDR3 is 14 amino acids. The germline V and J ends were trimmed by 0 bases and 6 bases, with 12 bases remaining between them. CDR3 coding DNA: TGCAGTGCTAGAGATAGGAAGTTCCTCAATGAGCAGTTCTTC. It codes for CSARDRKFLNEQFF.

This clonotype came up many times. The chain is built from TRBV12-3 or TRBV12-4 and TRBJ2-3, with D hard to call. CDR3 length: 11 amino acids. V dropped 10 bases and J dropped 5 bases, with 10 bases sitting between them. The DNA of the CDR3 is TGTGCCATAAAGTCGGGAGATACGCAGTATTTT. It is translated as CAIKSGDTQYF.

The CDR3 region has the DNA TGCAGCGTTGAAACTGTCAATCGGGGATACGAGCAGTACTTC. Translating it yields CSVETVNRGYEQYF. The chain joins TRBV29-1 to TRBJ2-7; the D gene is possibly TRBD2 (5 bases). The CDR3 has 14 amino acids. Germline lookup yields CDR1 SQVTM and CDR2 ANQGSEA. The V and J ends lost 2 bases and 4 bases respectively, with 15 bases between them.

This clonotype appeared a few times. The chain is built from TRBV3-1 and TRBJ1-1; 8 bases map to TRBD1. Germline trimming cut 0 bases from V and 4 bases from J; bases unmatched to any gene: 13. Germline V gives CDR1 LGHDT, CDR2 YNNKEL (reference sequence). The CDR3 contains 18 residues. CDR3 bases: TGTGCCAGCAGCCAAGATCTTTGGCAGGGGGCGCCGAGCACTGAAGCTTTCTTT. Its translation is CASSQDLWQGAPSTEAFF.

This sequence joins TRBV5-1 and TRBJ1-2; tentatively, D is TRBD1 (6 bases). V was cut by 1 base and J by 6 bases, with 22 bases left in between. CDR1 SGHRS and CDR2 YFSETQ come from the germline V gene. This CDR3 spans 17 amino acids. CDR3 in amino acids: CASSLSRGRLATDGYTF. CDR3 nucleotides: TGCGCCAGCAGCTTGTCCAGGGGTCGTTTGGCTACGGATGGCTACACCTTC.

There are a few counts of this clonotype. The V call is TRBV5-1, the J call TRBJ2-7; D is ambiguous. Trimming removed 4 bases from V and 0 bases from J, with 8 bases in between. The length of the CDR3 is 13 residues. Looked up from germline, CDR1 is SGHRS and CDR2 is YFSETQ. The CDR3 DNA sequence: TGCGCCAGCAGCAGGACGGTCTCCTACGAGCAGTACTTC. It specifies CASSRTVSYEQYF.

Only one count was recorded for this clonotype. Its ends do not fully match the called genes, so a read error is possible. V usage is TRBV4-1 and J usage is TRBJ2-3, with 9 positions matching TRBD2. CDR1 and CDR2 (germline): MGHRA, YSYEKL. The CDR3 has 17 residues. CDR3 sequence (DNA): TGCGTCAGCTCGTCGGTCAAACGGACTAGCGGCACAGATACGCAGTATTTT. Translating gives CVSSSVKRTSGTDTQYF.

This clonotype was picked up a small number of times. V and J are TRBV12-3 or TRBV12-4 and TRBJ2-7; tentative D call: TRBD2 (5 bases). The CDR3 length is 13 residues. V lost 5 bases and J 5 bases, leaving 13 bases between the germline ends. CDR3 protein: CASSPLEGHEQYF. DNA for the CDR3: TGTGCCAGCAGTCCCTTAGAGGGCCACGAGCAGTACTTC.

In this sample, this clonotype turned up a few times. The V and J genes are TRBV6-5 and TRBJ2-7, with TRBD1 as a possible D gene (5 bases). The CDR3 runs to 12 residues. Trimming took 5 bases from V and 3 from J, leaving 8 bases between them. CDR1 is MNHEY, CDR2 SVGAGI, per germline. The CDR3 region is CASSDSFYEQYF. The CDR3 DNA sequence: TGTGCCAGCAGTGACAGTTTCTACGAGCAGTACTTC.

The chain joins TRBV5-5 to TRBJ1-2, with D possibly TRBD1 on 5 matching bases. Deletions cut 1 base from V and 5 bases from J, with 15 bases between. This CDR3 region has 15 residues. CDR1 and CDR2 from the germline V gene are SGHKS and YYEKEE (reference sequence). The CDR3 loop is CASSLWGSDTYGYTF. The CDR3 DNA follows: TGTGCCAGCAGCTTGTGGGGCTCGGACACTTATGGCTACACCTTC.